Listed below are T cell receptor beta chains from one sample, sequenced in a study of CDR3 diversity in severe acne. MiXCR was run by TCRdb on the PCR reads, yielding one entry per CDR3 protein. The sample lists around 94,000 distinct CDR3 sequences, under 60% occurring once. Sequencing input: blood. These receptors all come from a male donor with acne. Each CDR3 is given with its conserved first and last residue. Fields, in order: D gene, V gene, clone size, J gene, CDR3 length, CDR3 DNA, CDR3 protein. The D gene is left open where the match is weak. Size is omitted from some rows. Given values are once, few, many or a class for expanded clones.

D gene: NA; V gene: TRBV7-2; clone size: few; J gene: TRBJ1-2; CDR3 length: 14; CDR3 DNA: TGTGCCAGCAGCTTAGTGGTAGGAAACTATGGCTACACCTTC; CDR3 protein: CASSLVVGNYGYTF
D gene: TRBD2; V gene: TRBV20-1; clone size: NA; J gene: TRBJ2-3; CDR3 length: 15; CDR3 DNA: TGCAGTGCTAGATCGGGACTAGCGGAAGGAGATACGCAGTATTTT; CDR3 protein: CSARSGLAEGDTQYF
D gene: NA; V gene: TRBV7-6; clone size: NA; J gene: TRBJ2-5; CDR3 length: 12; CDR3 DNA: TGTGCCAGCAGCGGCGGTCAAGAGACCCAGTACTTC; CDR3 protein: CASSGGQETQYF
D gene: NA; V gene: TRBV15; clone size: many; J gene: TRBJ1-6; CDR3 length: 14; CDR3 DNA: TGTGCCACCAGCAGAGAGGGGCAAAATTCACCCCTCCACTTT; CDR3 protein: CATSREGQNSPLHF
D gene: NA; V gene: TRBV25-1; clone size: few; J gene: TRBJ1-4; CDR3 length: 15; CDR3 DNA: TGTGCCAGCAGTGATCCGGTTGCAACTAATGAAAAACTGTTTTTT; CDR3 protein: CASSDPVATNEKLFF
D gene: NA; V gene: TRBV15; clone size: NA; J gene: TRBJ1-1; CDR3 length: 14; CDR3 DNA: TGTGCCACCAGCCCACATCGGTGGGGGACTGAAGCTTTCTTT; CDR3 protein: CATSPHRWGTEAFF
D gene: TRBD2; V gene: TRBV20-1; clone size: few; J gene: TRBJ2-6; CDR3 length: 16; CDR3 DNA: TGCAGTGCTAGGACCGCCGGGACTAGTGGGGCCAACGTCCTGACTTTC; CDR3 protein: CSARTAGTSGANVLTF
D gene: NA; V gene: TRBV19; clone size: medium-sized; J gene: TRBJ2-5; CDR3 length: 15; CDR3 DNA: TGTGCCAGTAGTATGGGGGACGGAACACAAGAGACCCAGTACTTC; CDR3 protein: CASSMGDGTQETQYF
D gene: NA; V gene: TRBV10-3; clone size: once; J gene: TRBJ2-5; CDR3 length: 15; CDR3 DNA: TGTGCCATCAGTGAGTCCGGTGCAGCACTAGAGACCCAGTACTTC; CDR3 protein: CAISESGAALETQYF
D gene: TRBD1; V gene: TRBV7-2; clone size: NA; J gene: TRBJ2-5; CDR3 length: 17; CDR3 DNA: TGTGCCAGCAGCTTAGGGATAGGACAGGGCGAACTAGAGACCCAGTACTTC; CDR3 protein: CASSLGIGQGELETQYF
D gene: TRBD1; V gene: TRBV20-1; clone size: NA; J gene: TRBJ2-1; CDR3 length: 17; CDR3 DNA: TGCAGTGCTAGATTACCCGGGACAGGGCCAACCTACAATGAGCAGTTCTTC; CDR3 protein: CSARLPGTGPTYNEQFF
D gene: NA; V gene: TRBV11-2; clone size: many; J gene: TRBJ1-1; CDR3 length: 12; CDR3 DNA: TGTGCCAGCAGCCCCCAATACACTGAAGCTTTCTTT; CDR3 protein: CASSPQYTEAFF
D gene: NA; V gene: TRBV2; clone size: NA; J gene: TRBJ2-7; CDR3 length: 17; CDR3 DNA: TGTGCCAGCAGAGAACTTCCGCTTACAGGGTCATTGTACGGGCAGTACTTC; CDR3 protein: CASRELPLTGSLYGQYF
D gene: TRBD1; V gene: TRBV6-1; clone size: many; J gene: TRBJ1-1; CDR3 length: 15; CDR3 DNA: TGTGCCAGCACATTGATGGGAGGCGGGGGGGTTACAGGGGTCTTT; CDR3 protein: CASTLMGGGGVTGVF
D gene: NA; V gene: TRBV25-1; clone size: NA; J gene: TRBJ1-1; CDR3 length: 14; CDR3 DNA: TGTGCCAGCAGCCAAGATGACGTTGACACTGAAGCTTTCTTT; CDR3 protein: CASSQDDVDTEAFF
D gene: NA; V gene: TRBV6-4; clone size: few; J gene: TRBJ2-7; CDR3 length: 13; CDR3 DNA: TGTGCCAGCAGTTTTGGGGTCCTCTACGAGCAGTACTTC; CDR3 protein: CASSFGVLYEQYF
D gene: NA; V gene: TRBV7-6; clone size: few; J gene: TRBJ2-7; CDR3 length: 13; CDR3 DNA: TGTGCCAGCAGCTCTGTCATTGGGACCGAGCAGTACTTC; CDR3 protein: CASSSVIGTEQYF
D gene: TRBD2; V gene: TRBV13; clone size: many; J gene: TRBJ2-5; CDR3 length: 16; CDR3 DNA: TGTGCCAGCAGCTTGAGAGAGCGGGGGGGCCAAGAGACCCAGTACTTC; CDR3 protein: CASSLRERGGQETQYF
D gene: TRBD2; V gene: TRBV27; clone size: NA; J gene: TRBJ2-1; CDR3 length: 14; CDR3 DNA: TGTGCCAGCAATCGAAGCGGGGGCTACAATGAGCAGTTCTTC; CDR3 protein: CASNRSGGYNEQFF
D gene: TRBD1; V gene: TRBV9; clone size: NA; J gene: TRBJ1-1; CDR3 length: 13; CDR3 DNA: TGTGCCAGCAGCGCCGGGACAGGGCCTGAAGCTTTCTTT; CDR3 protein: CASSAGTGPEAFF
D gene: NA; V gene: TRBV19; clone size: many; J gene: TRBJ2-7; CDR3 length: 14; CDR3 DNA: TGTGCCAGTAGGTCGAGTTGGGGGACGGGGGAGCAGTACTTC; CDR3 protein: CASRSSWGTGEQYF
D gene: NA; V gene: TRBV19; clone size: NA; J gene: TRBJ1-1; CDR3 length: 11; CDR3 DNA: TGTGCCAGTAGTATCCCCCGTGAAGCTTTCTTT; CDR3 protein: CASSIPREAFF